Presented here are 4 T cell receptor beta chains from one specimen sequenced in a study of PD-1 blockade in classical Hodgkin lymphoma. The time point is: cycle 4 day 1 (C4D1), after less than 7 weeks of nivolumab. All patients relapsed after autologous stem cell transplantation, and brentuximab vedotin exposure varied. Thawed PBMCs yielded CD4+ T cells through magnetic negative selection. Using immunoSEQ multiplex PCR, the repertoire was profiled, and TCRdb retains in-frame clones only, with some absent. This table holds 8,500 to 13,000 clones, 74% found once. The sequenced sample was CD4+ T cells from blood, obtained before the fourth cycle of nivolumab. The receptors were sampled from a human donor with classical Hodgkin lymphoma.

J is TRBJ1-5 and V is TRBV5-6; D might be TRBD1 (6 bases). The CDR3 contains 15 residues. Germline CDR1 reads SGHDT; CDR2 reads YYEEEE. The germline V and J ends were trimmed by 4 bases and 1 base, with 12 bases remaining between them. The CDR3 DNA is TGTGCCAGCAGCAAAGGGGACAAGAGCAATCAGCCCCAGCATTTT. Amino acid sequence: CASSKGDKSNQPQHF.

The chain combines TRBV7-9 with TRBJ2-3, with no clear D. The CDR3 is 15 amino acids. CDR1 is SEHNR and CDR2 is FQNEAQ in the germline V gene (reference sequence). The V and J ends lost 5 bases and 0 bases respectively, with 12 bases between them. The CDR3 reads CASSRRADSTDTQYF. Here the CDR3 DNA reads TGTGCCAGCAGCCGCCGGGCGGATAGCACAGATACGCAGTATTTT.

The rearrangement links TRBV2 to TRBJ1-2; D remains unclear. Per the germline V gene, CDR1 is SNHLY and CDR2 is FYNNEI. V lost 4 bases and J 4 bases, leaving 16 bases between the germline ends. This CDR3 is 15 amino acids long. In DNA form, the CDR3 reads TGTGCCAGCAGTGTCGACACCCCGCAACTCTATGGCTACACCTTC. This translates into CASSVDTPQLYGYTF. Variable domain in full (rest from reference TRBV2 and TRBJ1-2): EPEVTQTPSHQVTQMGQEVILRCVPISNHLYFYWYRQILGQKVEFLVSFYNNEISEKSEIFDDQFSVERPDGSNFTLKIRSTKLEDSAMYFCASSVDTPQLYGYTFGSGTRLTVV.

The chain joins TRBV11-3 to TRBJ1-1; D possibly corresponds to TRBD1 (6 bases). This CDR3 region has 13 residues. Germline CDR1 and CDR2: SGHNT and YENEEA. Trimming took off 2 bases at V and 5 bases at J, with 9 bases between the two ends. DNA for the CDR3: TGTGCCAGCAGCTTAACCAGGGGTACTGAAGCTTTCTTT. It codes for CASSLTRGTEAFF. Using reference TRBV11-3 and TRBJ1-1 for the parts outside the CDR3, the full variable domain is EAGVVQSPRYKIIEKKQPVAFWCNPISGHNTLYWYLQNLGQGPELLIRYENEEAVDDSQLPKDRFSAERLKGVDSTLKIQPAELGDSAVYLCASSLTRGTEAFFGQGTRLTVV.